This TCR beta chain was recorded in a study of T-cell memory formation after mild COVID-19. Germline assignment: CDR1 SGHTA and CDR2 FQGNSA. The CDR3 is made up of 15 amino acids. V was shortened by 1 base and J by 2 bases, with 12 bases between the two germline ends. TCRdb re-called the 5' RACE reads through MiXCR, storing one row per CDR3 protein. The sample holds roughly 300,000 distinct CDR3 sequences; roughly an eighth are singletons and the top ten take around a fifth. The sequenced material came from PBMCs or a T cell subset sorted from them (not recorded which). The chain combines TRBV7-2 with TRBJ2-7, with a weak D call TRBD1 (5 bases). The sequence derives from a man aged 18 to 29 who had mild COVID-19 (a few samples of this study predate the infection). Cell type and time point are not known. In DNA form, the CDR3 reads TGTGCCAGCAGCTTAGGGTCAGGGAAAGCCTACGAGCAGTACTTC. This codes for CASSLGSGKAYEQYF.